A single sample gave rise to the 5 T cell receptor beta chains below, sequenced in a study of T cell repertoires in cytomegalovirus infection. These TCRs are of unknown antigen specificity. TCRdb fed the reads into MiXCR, producing one record per CDR3 protein. The sample holds approximately 140,000 distinct CDR3 sequences; roughly a quarter are singletons and the top ten take 34%. Sequenced material: PBMCs, sequenced either directly or after in vitro stimulation (not recorded which). Receptors were obtained from a human donor in good health (CMV status not recorded). Some clones in this sample may be carry-over from other donors' samples.

There are a few counts of this clonotype. The chain joins TRBV9 to TRBJ2-1; 11 bases line up with TRBD2. CDR3 size: 15 residues. Per the germline V gene, CDR1 is SGDLS and CDR2 is YYNGEE. With 3 bases clipped from V and 6 bases from J, the junction kept 5 bases outside the gene matches. In DNA, the CDR3 is TGTGCCAGCAGCGCCCATAGCGGGAGGGCCAATGAGCAGTTCTTC. Protein sequence: CASSAHSGRANEQFF.

This CDR3 reads CATSRDWRSNTEAFF. The CDR3 DNA follows: TGTGCCACCAGCAGAGATTGGCGTTCGAACACTGAAGCTTTCTTT. V gene TRBV15 combines with J gene TRBJ1-1, with D unclear. Trimming took 0 bases from V and 1 from J, leaving 9 bases between them. The CDR3 has 15 residues. The germline CDR1 and CDR2 sequences are LNHNV and YYDKDF (reference sequence).

The rearrangement joins TRBV27 to TRBJ1-5; D might be TRBD1 (6 bases). Trimming removed 3 bases from V and 1 base from J, with 10 bases in between. The CDR3 spans 15 residues. Germline CDR1 reads MNHEY; CDR2 reads SMNVEV (reference sequence). This CDR3 reads CASSFRGESNQPQHF. CDR3 DNA sequence: TGTGCCAGCAGTTTTAGGGGGGAGAGCAATCAGCCCCAGCATTTT.

This clonotype was detected once. The V and J genes are TRBV15 and TRBJ1-2; D is ambiguous. Germline V gene lookup returns CDR1 LNHNV and CDR2 YYDKDF (reference sequence). The length of the CDR3 is 15 residues. The germline V and J ends were trimmed by 4 bases and 4 bases, with 16 bases remaining between them. CDR3 sequence (DNA): TGTGCCACCAGCACAGAGGAGCGGTATATCTATGGCTACACCTTC. Translation gives CATSTEERYIYGYTF.

This clonotype was seen ten or more times. The genes are TRBV7-2 and TRBJ2-3, with D tentatively TRBD2 (5 bases). Trimming left V 4 bases short and J 6 bases short, with 17 bases between. Germline CDR1 is SGHTA and CDR2 is FQGNSA. This CDR3 is 15 amino acids long. The CDR3 here is CASSSRPGWRDTQYF. In DNA, the CDR3 is TGTGCCAGCAGCTCCCGTCCGGGTTGGAGGGATACGCAGTATTTT. The entire variable domain, with the rest obtained from reference TRBV7-2 and TRBJ2-3, is as follows: GAGVSQSPSNKVTEKGKDVELRCDPISGHTALYWYRQSLGQGLEFLIYFQGNSAPDKSGLPSDRFSAERTGGSVSTLTIQRTQQEDSAVYLCASSSRPGWRDTQYFGPGTRLTVL.